Listed below are T cell receptor beta chains from one sample, sequenced in a study of somatic mutations in cytotoxic T cells in rheumatoid arthritis. The method was immunoSEQ multiplex PCR; TCRdb's version includes in-frame clones alone and lacks a portion of them. This table has 15,000 to 20,000 clones, roughly 87% appearing once. Sequencing used CD8+ T cells sorted from blood. The source is an adult with rheumatoid arthritis. Each CDR3 is given with its conserved first and last residue. D genes are given only for firm matches. Size is stated for part of the rows, as once, few or many counts, or as a class when the clone is expanded.

D gene: -
V gene: TRBV7-9
J gene: TRBJ2-7
clone size: -
CDR3 DNA: TGTGCCAGCAGCTTAGCCCTAGGAGGGGCCCGCGAGCAGTACTTC
CDR3 protein: CASSLALGGAREQYF

D gene: TRBD1
V gene: TRBV2
J gene: TRBJ1-5
clone size: -
CDR3 DNA: TGTGCCAGCAGTGAAGGAACCCGGACAGGGGGCTTCAATCAGCCCCAGCATTTT
CDR3 protein: CASSEGTRTGGFNQPQHF

D gene: -
V gene: TRBV2
J gene: TRBJ2-7
clone size: -
CDR3 DNA: TGTGCCAGCAGGGCGGGACTCTCTGATACCTACGAGCAGTACTTC
CDR3 protein: CASRAGLSDTYEQYF

D gene: -
V gene: TRBV4-1
J gene: TRBJ2-2
clone size: -
CDR3 DNA: TGCGCCAGCAGCCTGAAGGGTGGCCCCGGGGAGCTGTTTTTT
CDR3 protein: CASSLKGGPGELFF

D gene: -
V gene: TRBV28
J gene: TRBJ2-5
clone size: -
CDR3 DNA: TGTGCCAGCAGTCAAAGGGGACGGCAGGAGACCCAGTACTTC
CDR3 protein: CASSQRGRQETQYF

D gene: TRBD1
V gene: TRBV18
J gene: TRBJ2-6
clone size: -
CDR3 DNA: TGTGCCAGCTCACCACGCGAGGAGGCAGGGGGCTATGGGGCCAACGTCCTGACTTTC
CDR3 protein: CASSPREEAGGYGANVLTF

D gene: -
V gene: TRBV19
J gene: TRBJ2-7
clone size: -
CDR3 DNA: TGTGCCAGTAGTCCAAACCCGACTAGGGAGCCCTACGAGCAGTACTTC
CDR3 protein: CASSPNPTREPYEQYF

D gene: -
V gene: TRBV5-4
J gene: TRBJ1-2
clone size: -
CDR3 DNA: TGTGCCAGCAGCTTGGACGGAGGTGGCTATGGCTACACCTTC
CDR3 protein: CASSLDGGGYGYTF

D gene: TRBD1
V gene: TRBV5-1
J gene: TRBJ1-1
clone size: -
CDR3 DNA: TGCGCCAGCAGCCTGACAGGGGGAACTGAAGCTTTCTTT
CDR3 protein: CASSLTGGTEAFF

D gene: -
V gene: TRBV5-5
J gene: TRBJ2-7
clone size: -
CDR3 DNA: TGTGCCAGCAGCTTAATACCGGGACCAAGCCTTGACGAGCAGTACTTC
CDR3 protein: CASSLIPGPSLDEQYF

D gene: -
V gene: TRBV6-1
J gene: TRBJ2-7
clone size: -
CDR3 DNA: TGTGCCAGCAGTGACTACCGCTACGAGCAGTACTTC
CDR3 protein: CASSDYRYEQYF

D gene: -
V gene: TRBV6-5
J gene: TRBJ2-5
clone size: once
CDR3 DNA: TGTGCCAGCAGTGCGGGACGGCAGGAGACCCAGTACTTC
CDR3 protein: CASSAGRQETQYF

D gene: -
V gene: TRBV4-3
J gene: TRBJ2-1
clone size: -
CDR3 DNA: TGCGCCAGCAGCCAAGAGTTCTGGAGACTGTCCTACAATGAGCAGTTCTTC
CDR3 protein: CASSQEFWRLSYNEQFF

D gene: TRBD1
V gene: TRBV30
J gene: TRBJ2-7
clone size: -
CDR3 DNA: TGTGCCTGGAGTGGACAGGACAGGGGCTACGAGCAGTACTTC
CDR3 protein: CAWSGQDRGYEQYF

D gene: TRBD1
V gene: TRBV9
J gene: TRBJ1-2
clone size: -
CDR3 DNA: TGTGCCAGCAGCGAGACCGGGACAGGGGGTCAAAATGGCTACACCTTC
CDR3 protein: CASSETGTGGQNGYTF

D gene: -
V gene: TRBV9
J gene: TRBJ2-5
clone size: -
CDR3 DNA: TGTGCCAGCAGCGAGGGGACACAGTACCAAGAGACCCAGTACTTC
CDR3 protein: CASSEGTQYQETQYF

D gene: -
V gene: TRBV27
J gene: TRBJ1-5
clone size: -
CDR3 DNA: TGTGCCAGCAGTTTATATTGGCAGGGTGATCAGCCCCAGCATTTT
CDR3 protein: CASSLYWQGDQPQHF

D gene: TRBD1
V gene: TRBV19
J gene: TRBJ1-2
clone size: -
CDR3 DNA: TGTGCCAGTAGTAGTCCCTCAGGACAGGGGGTACTTAACTATGGCTACACCTTC
CDR3 protein: CASSSPSGQGVLNYGYTF

D gene: -
V gene: TRBV29-1
J gene: TRBJ2-7
clone size: -
CDR3 DNA: TGCAGCGTTGAAGACCCATCGGACACGCAATCCTACGAGCAGTACTTC
CDR3 protein: CSVEDPSDTQSYEQYF

D gene: -
V gene: TRBV10-1
J gene: TRBJ1-1
clone size: -
CDR3 DNA: TGCGCCAGCAGTGAGTCCCGTCAACGCTCGGGGTGGAACACTGAAGCTTTCTTT
CDR3 protein: CASSESRQRSGWNTEAFF

D gene: -
V gene: TRBV4-1
J gene: TRBJ1-5
clone size: few
CDR3 DNA: TGCGCCAGCAGCCAAGGTCATGTGAGTCAGCCCCAGCATTTT
CDR3 protein: CASSQGHVSQPQHF

D gene: TRBD2
V gene: TRBV5-6
J gene: TRBJ2-7
clone size: large
CDR3 DNA: TGTGCCAGCAACCCGGGGGGAGAGCCTTACGAGCAGTACTTC
CDR3 protein: CASNPGGEPYEQYF

D gene: -
V gene: TRBV10-1
J gene: TRBJ1-1
clone size: -
CDR3 DNA: TGCGCCAGCAGTGAGTCTTACAGGAGTCTTGGGGACACTGAAGCTTTCTTT
CDR3 protein: CASSESYRSLGDTEAFF

D gene: -
V gene: TRBV6-5
J gene: TRBJ1-6
clone size: -
CDR3 DNA: TGTGCCAGCAGCTCATCCTTAAATTCACCCCTCCACTTT
CDR3 protein: CASSSSLNSPLHF

D gene: TRBD1
V gene: TRBV5-1
J gene: TRBJ1-2
clone size: -
CDR3 DNA: TGCGCCAGCAGCTTGGAAGGACAGGGACCCTATGGCTACACCTTC
CDR3 protein: CASSLEGQGPYGYTF

D gene: TRBD1
V gene: TRBV7-9
J gene: TRBJ1-2
clone size: -
CDR3 DNA: TGTGCCAGCAGCTCTACCGGGACAGGGGGCGACCCGTATGGCTACACCTTC
CDR3 protein: CASSSTGTGGDPYGYTF

D gene: -
V gene: TRBV27
J gene: TRBJ2-4
clone size: -
CDR3 DNA: TGTGCCAGCAGTTCCTTAGAGGGCAAAAACATTCAGTACTTC
CDR3 protein: CASSSLEGKNIQYF

D gene: -
V gene: TRBV2
J gene: TRBJ2-7
clone size: -
CDR3 DNA: TGTGCCAGCAGTGGTCGGCAGGACCCCTCTAGAGAGCAGTACTTC
CDR3 protein: CASSGRQDPSREQYF

D gene: TRBD1
V gene: TRBV7-8
J gene: TRBJ2-7
clone size: -
CDR3 DNA: TGTGCCAGCAGCGGGCGGACAGGGAAAACCTACGAGCAGTACTTC
CDR3 protein: CASSGRTGKTYEQYF

D gene: -
V gene: TRBV9
J gene: TRBJ2-6
clone size: few
CDR3 DNA: TGTGCCAGCAGCGTAGGGGATACATCTGGGGCCAACGTCCTGACTTTC
CDR3 protein: CASSVGDTSGANVLTF

D gene: -
V gene: TRBV7-8
J gene: TRBJ1-2
clone size: -
CDR3 DNA: TGTGCCAGCAGCTTAGATGGGCAGTTCTATGGCTACACCTTC
CDR3 protein: CASSLDGQFYGYTF

D gene: TRBD1
V gene: TRBV7-6
J gene: TRBJ2-1
clone size: -
CDR3 DNA: TGTGCCAGCAGCTTATCCGTGGGACAGGTTTATGACCCGAACAATGAGCAGTTCTTC
CDR3 protein: CASSLSVGQVYDPNNEQFF

D gene: -
V gene: TRBV11-2
J gene: TRBJ2-7
clone size: few
CDR3 DNA: TGTGCCAGCAGCTTAGTGGGTACGTGGCAGTACTTC
CDR3 protein: CASSLVGTWQYF

D gene: TRBD2
V gene: TRBV13
J gene: TRBJ2-4
clone size: -
CDR3 DNA: TGTGCCAGCAGCTTAAAGCGGGGGATAGCCAAAAACATTCAGTACTTC
CDR3 protein: CASSLKRGIAKNIQYF

D gene: TRBD1
V gene: TRBV7-6
J gene: TRBJ2-2
clone size: -
CDR3 DNA: TGTGCCAGCAGCTTAACCCTAAATTCTCCCGGGACAGGGGGCGGTACCGGGGAGCTGTTTTTT
CDR3 protein: CASSLTLNSPGTGGGTGELFF

D gene: -
V gene: TRBV11-3
J gene: TRBJ1-1
clone size: large
CDR3 DNA: TGTGCCAGCAGCTATGGACGGTATAACACTGAAGCTTTCTTT
CDR3 protein: CASSYGRYNTEAFF

D gene: -
V gene: TRBV27
J gene: TRBJ1-2
clone size: -
CDR3 DNA: TGTGCCAGCAGCCCGGGACAATGGATTGATGGCTACACCTTC
CDR3 protein: CASSPGQWIDGYTF

D gene: TRBD1
V gene: TRBV2
J gene: TRBJ1-2
clone size: -
CDR3 DNA: TGTGCCAGCAGTGAGCGCGGGACAGGCATTTATGGCTACACCTTC
CDR3 protein: CASSERGTGIYGYTF

D gene: TRBD1
V gene: TRBV29-1
J gene: TRBJ1-2
clone size: -
CDR3 DNA: TGCAGCGTTGAAGATCTGCCCAGGGACAGGGACAACTATGGCTACACCTTC
CDR3 protein: CSVEDLPRDRDNYGYTF

D gene: TRBD2
V gene: TRBV29-1
J gene: TRBJ2-3
clone size: once
CDR3 DNA: TGCAGCGTTCGGGACCGCGGTTCGACTAGCGGGAGGGAGCCGATCACAGATACGCAGTATTTT
CDR3 protein: CSVRDRGSTSGREPITDTQYF

D gene: TRBD1
V gene: TRBV23-1
J gene: TRBJ2-1
clone size: -
CDR3 DNA: TGCGCCAGCAGTCCCCAAGACGACAGGGGTAACAATGAGCAGTTCTTC
CDR3 protein: CASSPQDDRGNNEQFF

D gene: TRBD2
V gene: TRBV27
J gene: TRBJ2-2
clone size: once
CDR3 DNA: TGTGCCAGCAGTCTGACTAGCGGGCGCACCGGGGAGCTGTTTTTT
CDR3 protein: CASSLTSGRTGELFF